The clone carrying this T cell receptor (beta chain) was seen just once. Its specificity is unknown. The data derive from a study of identifying expanded T cells in peripheral blood. No infections or other immune events were documented during collection. Overall study results and limits: Over about two and four weeks, about 15 and 18 clones changed, versus around 1.3 between replicates. Two-week clone count variance significantly increased as total template count grew.

Assay: immunoSEQ multiplex PCR; the TCRdb copy retains only in-frame clones and omits some. The table records roughly 78,000 clones, roughly 90% of them present only once. Germline CDR1 reads SGHDT; CDR2 reads YYEEEE. The CDR3 is 14 residues long. Trimming removed 2 bases from V and 8 bases from J, with 13 bases in between. The J gene is TRBJ1-4, the V gene TRBV5-6; D is ambiguous. The TCR comes from a person aged 18-69 years in good health. Sequencing was carried out using blood. CDR3 sequence (DNA): TGTGCCAGCAGCTTTTCCAGGCGTACCGAAAAACTGTTTTTT. It encodes CASSFSRRTEKLFF.